This passage covers 21 T cell receptor beta chains from one sample sequenced in a study of regulatory T cells in long-lasting Graves disease. iRepertoire HTBI primers and Arm-PCR of CDR3 regions built TCR beta libraries. A single record per CDR3 protein comes from TCRdb applying MiXCR to the multiplex PCR reads. The table has a few hundred thousand distinct CDR3 sequences, about a sixth seen once; the top ten hold 20%. Time point described: newly diagnosed GD, antithyroid drugs for less than 3 months. PBMC RNA was the source of the TCR library. This sample also appeared in a second study, on T cells in Graves' hyperthyroidism and ophthalmopathy.

The sequencing used peripheral blood mononuclear cells (PBMCs), collected at new diagnosis, from a patient treated with antithyroid drugs. These receptors were taken from a woman younger than 30 with Graves disease.

This clonotype was counted at least ten times. This sequence joins TRBV27 and TRBJ2-3; D is ambiguous. The CDR3 runs to 13 residues. Trimming took off 4 bases at V and 2 bases at J, with 7 bases between the two ends. CDR1 and CDR2 (germline): MNHEY, SMNVEV (reference sequence). As DNA, the CDR3 is TGTGCCAGCAGTTACTCAGCCACAGATACGCAGTATTTT. It is translated as CASSYSATDTQYF.

This sequence joins TRBV24-1 and TRBJ2-2; D may be TRBD1 (6 bases). This CDR3 has 17 amino acids. The germline V and J ends were trimmed by 5 bases and 3 bases, with 18 bases remaining between them. CDR1 is KGHDR and CDR2 is SFDVKD in the germline V gene. The CDR3 bases are TGTGCCACCAGTGTCCTCCCCCCAGGGGCGGACACCGGGGAGCTGTTTTTT. Translation: CATSVLPPGADTGELFF.

This clonotype is a singleton in its sample. This may be a read error, as it is one base from a much larger clone. V usage is TRBV5-1 and J usage is TRBJ2-7, with TRBD1 identical over 8 bases. Germline V CDR1 and CDR2: SGHRS, YFSETQ. This CDR3 spans 15 amino acids. V was pared by 0 bases and J by 9 bases, with 11 bases of the junction left unmatched. The CDR3, as DNA: TGCGCCAGCAGCTTGGAGGGGGACAGGACCCGCGGGCAGTACTTC. Its translation is CASSLEGDRTRGQYF. The full variable domain, its missing parts supplied by reference TRBV5-1 and TRBJ2-7, is KAGVTQTPRYLIKTRGQQVTLSCSPISGHRSVSWYQQTPGQGLQFLFEYFSETQRNKGNFPGRFSGRQFSNSRSEMNVSTLELGDSALYLCASSLEGDRTRGQYFGPGTRLTVT.

This clonotype was seen ten or more times. The chain recombines TRBV12-3 or TRBV12-4 with TRBJ2-3; 8 nucleotides match TRBD2. V lost 6 bases to trimming and J lost 0 bases; unmatched junction nucleotides: 5. The CDR3 has 15 residues. The chain's CDR3 is CASRVAGSSTDTQYF. CDR3 DNA sequence: TGTGCCAGCAGGGTAGCGGGGTCGAGCACAGATACGCAGTATTTT.

This clonotype showed up many times. The chain combines TRBV7-3 with TRBJ2-1; maybe TRBD2 (6 bases). CDR3 size: 15 residues. Trimming shortened V by 0 bases and J by 9 bases, and 15 bases separated the two germline ends. CDR1 SGHTA and CDR2 FQGTGA come from the germline V gene. The CDR3: CASSLTHRRGTEQFF. The CDR3 bases are TGTGCCAGCAGCTTAACGCACCGACGGGGGACTGAGCAGTTCTTC. The entire variable domain, with the rest obtained from reference TRBV7-3 and TRBJ2-1, is as follows: GAGVSQTPSNKVTEKGKYVELRCDPISGHTALYWYRQSLGQGPEFLIYFQGTGAADDSGLPNDRFFAVRPEGSVSTLKIQRTERGDSAVYLCASSLTHRRGTEQFFGPGTRLTVL.

This clonotype occurred many times. The chain employs TRBV11-2 and TRBJ2-3; D call uncertain. The CDR3 extends over 12 amino acids. Per the germline V gene, CDR1 is SGHAT and CDR2 is FQNNGV. With 5 bases removed from V and 7 bases from J, the gap between germline ends came to 10 bases. This CDR3 is CASSPIYNTQYF. The DNA of the CDR3 is TGTGCCAGCAGCCCAATCTACAATACGCAGTATTTT.

This clonotype was counted ten times or more. The rearrangement joins TRBV28 to TRBJ1-6; 7 nucleotides match TRBD1. The junction had 4 bases not matched to a gene; V was cut back by 7 bases and J by 7 bases. The CDR3 spans 13 residues. The V gene's germline CDR1 is MDHEN and CDR2 SYDVKM. Here the CDR3 reads CASIRDRNSPLHF. CDR3 sequence (DNA): TGTGCCAGCATACGGGACAGAAATTCACCCCTCCACTTT.

This clonotype has ten or more counts. V and J are TRBV5-1 and TRBJ2-1, with 11 bases fitting TRBD2. The CDR3 extends over 17 amino acids. The V gene end was trimmed by 0 bases and the J gene end by 7 bases; junction bases not matched to a gene: 9. In germline, CDR1 is SGHRS, CDR2 YFSETQ. The CDR3 DNA sequence: TGCGCCAGCAGCTTGGGGCTAGCGGGAGGCGGAGGAAATGAGCAGTTCTTC. The encoded protein is CASSLGLAGGGGNEQFF. Full variable domain (remainder filled in from reference TRBV5-1 and TRBJ2-1): KAGVTQTPRYLIKTRGQQVTLSCSPISGHRSVSWYQQTPGQGLQFLFEYFSETQRNKGNFPGRFSGRQFSNSRSEMNVSTLELGDSALYLCASSLGLAGGGGNEQFFGPGTRLTVL.

With regard to this clonotype: A much larger clone sits a single nucleotide away, making a read error possible. This chain links TRBV28 with TRBJ2-1, with D perhaps being TRBD1 or TRBD2 (7 bases each). The CDR3 runs 15 residues. The V end lost 6 bases, the J end lost 7 bases, and 19 bases lay between the germline ends. The germline V gene has CDR1 MDHEN and CDR2 SYDVKM. The chain's CDR3 is CASRLQGGGRNEQFF. The CDR3 DNA reads TGTGCCAGCAGACTGCAGGGGGGGGGTAGGAATGAGCAGTTCTTC.

This clonotype was found many times. The J gene is TRBJ2-2, the V gene TRBV30; no clear D gene. The CDR3 has 14 amino acids. The germline V gene encodes CDR1 GTSNPN and CDR2 SVGIG (reference sequence). Here the CDR3 DNA reads TGTGCTGCCGCCGCGTCTCGGGTTTCCGGGGAGCTGTTTTTT. The encoded protein is CAAAASRVSGELFF.

This clonotype was counted ten times or more. A read error may account for a junction end that differs from germline. V is TRBV5-1 and J is TRBJ1-6; 8 bases are a match to TRBD1. Germline lookup yields CDR1 SGHRS and CDR2 YFSETQ. The CDR3 length is 17 residues. DNA of the CDR3: TGTGCCAGCAGCTTGGTAGCAGGGGGCGGATATAATTCACCCCTCCACTTT. It encodes CASSLVAGGGYNSPLHF. The entire variable domain, with the rest obtained from reference TRBV5-1 and TRBJ1-6, is as follows: KAGVTQTPRYLIKTRGQQVTLSCSPISGHRSVSWYQQTPGQGLQFLFEYFSETQRNKGNFPGRFSGRQFSNSRSEMNVSTLELGDSALYLCASSLVAGGGYNSPLHFGNGTRLTVT.

This clonotype was observed at least ten times. This chain joins TRBV20-1 and TRBJ2-7; TRBD2 aligns across 8 bases. CDR3 length: 14 residues. Germline CDR1 and CDR2: DFQATT and SNEGSKA (reference sequence). The trim removed 3 bases at V and 4 bases at J, leaving 8 bases unmatched. This CDR3 reads CSASQLADNYEQYF. The CDR3, as DNA: TGCAGTGCTAGCCAACTAGCGGATAATTACGAGCAGTACTTC.

This clonotype was observed a single time. The V gene is TRBV2, the J gene TRBJ1-1, with 11 nucleotides matching TRBD1. From germline, CDR1 is SNHLY and CDR2 FYNNEI. The CDR3 length is 16 residues. V gave up 5 bases and J gave up 5 bases; unmatched junction bases: 10. The CDR3 bases are TGTGCCAGCAGTAGGGGGACAGGGGGTGGTATGACTGAAGCTTTCTTT. Translating it yields CASSRGTGGGMTEAFF. The variable domain in full, with the rest retrieved from reference TRBV2 and TRBJ1-1, is EPEVTQTPSHQVTQMGQEVILRCVPISNHLYFYWYRQILGQKVEFLVSFYNNEISEKSEIFDDQFSVERPDGSNFTLKIRSTKLEDSAMYFCASSRGTGGGMTEAFFGQGTRLTVV.

Regarding this clonotype: Possible read error: a much larger clone is one base away. The conserved phenylalanine or tryptophan is not found at the CDR3 terminus, so this likely reflects a read error. The chain uses TRBV2 and TRBJ1-4, with D possibly being TRBD1 (6 bases). V was trimmed by 4 bases and J by 8 bases, leaving 14 bases between them. This CDR3 comprises 14 residues. CDR1 SNHLY and CDR2 FYNNEI come from the germline V gene. CDR3 sequence: CASSAGRGWEKLFL. The CDR3 bases are TGTGCCAGCAGTGCGGGCAGGGGCTGGGAAAAACTGTTTCTT.

The chain employs TRBV19 and TRBJ1-2; TRBD1 agrees at 7 bases. CDR1 is LNHDA and CDR2 is SQIVND in the germline V gene (reference sequence). CDR3 size: 15 residues. With 7 bases clipped from V and 2 bases from J, the junction kept 10 bases outside the gene matches. CDR3 sequence (DNA): TGTGCCAGTACTCCAATCCGGGACAGCAACTATGGCTACACCTTC. Residues: CASTPIRDSNYGYTF.

Points on this clonotype: A single base separates this from a much larger clone, so it may be a read error. Lacking the conserved final phenylalanine or tryptophan, this CDR3 likely reflects a read error. The rearrangement uses TRBV7-2 and TRBJ2-1; no firm D call. The CDR3 runs 15 residues. V was pared by 4 bases and J by 0 bases, with 10 bases between. Germline V gene sequence: CDR1 SGHTA, CDR2 FQGNSA. The DNA for the CDR3 is TGTGCCAGCAGCTCCTCGGCTAGCTCCTACAATGAGCAGTTCCTC. Protein product: CASSSSASSYNEQFL.

This clonotype was found many times. This chain joins TRBV18 and TRBJ1-5, with no clear D. This CDR3 contains 14 residues. CDR1 is KGHSH, CDR2 LQKENI, per germline. V was clipped by 3 bases and J by 7 bases, with 13 bases between them. This CDR3 reads CASSPSVSVQPQHF. CDR3 bases: TGTGCCAGCTCACCTAGCGTTTCCGTCCAGCCCCAGCATTTT.

The CDR3, as DNA: TGCAGTGCTCGCTCGTTATTCGGGACAGACTACGAGCAGTACTTC. Protein: CSARSLFGTDYEQYF. The chain uses TRBV20-1 and TRBJ2-7; 7 positions agree with TRBD1. The CDR3 runs to 15 residues. Germline V CDR1 and CDR2: DFQATT, SNEGSKA (reference sequence). Losses at the gene ends were 5 bases for V and 3 bases for J; bases not matched to a gene: 13.

In this sample, this clonotype turned up many times. V and J are TRBV11-2 and TRBJ2-7; 11 bases align to TRBD2. This CDR3 contains 14 residues. V shed 6 bases, J shed 5 bases, and the junction held 6 bases outside the gene matches. Germline lookup yields CDR1 SGHAT and CDR2 FQNNGV. The CDR3 DNA reads TGTGCCAGCAGTTTTAGCGGGAGGGCAGACGAGCAGTACTTC. This sequence encodes CASSFSGRADEQYF.

This clonotype has at least ten counts. The gene calls are TRBV5-1 and TRBJ2-7; 10 bases are a match to TRBD1. This CDR3 spans 15 amino acids. Germline CDR1 and CDR2: SGHRS and YFSETQ. V was clipped by 2 bases and J by 7 bases; unmatched bases: 9. The CDR3 nucleotides read TGCGCCAGCAGCTTACGGACAGGGGGTCCGGGGGAGCAGTACTTC. This codes for CASSLRTGGPGEQYF.

This clonotype was seen many times. This rearrangement joins TRBV5-5 to TRBJ2-1; the D is unclear. The V end was cut by 1 base, the J end by 5 bases, with 13 bases between. Per germline, CDR1 SGHKS and CDR2 YYEKEE (reference sequence). This CDR3 comprises 15 residues. The CDR3 DNA is TGTGCCAGCAGCTTGCAAGCGACAAGCCACAATGAGCAGTTCTTC. Translating gives CASSLQATSHNEQFF.